This is a list of T cell receptor beta chains from one sample in a study of T cell responses to AZD1222 COVID-19 vaccine. Sequencing used immunoSEQ multiplex PCR; TCRdb keeps in-frame clones, though not all of them. The data show around 150,000 clones, with 85% to 95% seen just once and 3.5% to 4.5% held by the top ten. Sequenced here: peripheral blood, sampled 28 days after the second AZD1222 dose. Receptor source: an adult who received the AZD1222 COVID-19 vaccine. Both conserved end residues are part of each CDR3. The D gene is left open where the match is weak. Clone size, where shown, is once, few, many, or a class for clones that have expanded.

size	D	V	J	DNA	CDR3
-	-	TRBV11-2	TRBJ1-6	TGTGCCAGCAGCTTAGCGTCAGACGGCTGGGGGGATAATAATTCACCCCTCCACTTT	CASSLASDGWGDNNSPLHF
-	TRBD1	TRBV6-6	TRBJ1-6	TGTGCCAGCAGACCCTTAACCGGGACAGAGAATTCACCCCTCCACTTT	CASRPLTGTENSPLHF
-	TRBD1	TRBV19	TRBJ1-2	TGTGCCAGTAGGACGGACAGGGGGAGAAACTATGGCTACACCTTC	CASRTDRGRNYGYTF
-	TRBD1	TRBV5-1	TRBJ2-2	TGCGCCAGCAGCGTTCTTGGGACAGCGTACGGGGAGCTGTTTTTT	CASSVLGTAYGELFF
-	-	TRBV28	TRBJ2-7	TGTGCCAGCAGTTTAGAGGTAGAGAAAGGCTACGAGCAGTACTTC	CASSLEVEKGYEQYF
-	-	TRBV28	TRBJ1-2	TGTGCCAGCATGAGGGGTGGCAACTATGGCTACACCTTC	CASMRGGNYGYTF
-	-	TRBV7-2	TRBJ2-3	TGTGCCAGCAGCTGGGGCTCGGGAGATACGCAGTATTTT	CASSWGSGDTQYF
-	-	TRBV19	TRBJ2-7	TGTGCCAGTAGGCTGACAGGCGTTGATCTCTCCTACGAGCAGTACTTC	CASRLTGVDLSYEQYF
-	TRBD2	TRBV6-1	TRBJ2-3	TGTGCCAGCAGTGTACTAGCGGGAGGCCCTGGAGATACGCAGTATTTT	CASSVLAGGPGDTQYF
-	TRBD1	TRBV28	TRBJ1-5	TGTGCCAGCAGTTTCCGGGACAGGGTCTATCAGCCCCAGCATTTT	CASSFRDRVYQPQHF
-	-	TRBV28	TRBJ1-2	TGTGCCAGCAGTTCAAAGTATTCAGGGAGCTATGGCTACACCTTC	CASSSKYSGSYGYTF
-	-	TRBV19	TRBJ2-3	TGTGCCAGTAGTATTAGAGATACGCAGTATTTT	CASSIRDTQYF
-	TRBD2	TRBV4-3	TRBJ2-7	TGCGCCAGCAGCCATACTAGCGGGTCTACCTACGAGCAGTACTTC	CASSHTSGSTYEQYF
-	TRBD1	TRBV6-5	TRBJ2-3	TGTGCCAGCAGTCCCTCGGGACAGGTGGCAGATACGCAGTATTTT	CASSPSGQVADTQYF
once	TRBD1	TRBV19	TRBJ1-5	TGTGCCAGTAGTCCCCCGGGACAGCGCAATCAGCCCCAGCATTTT	CASSPPGQRNQPQHF
-	TRBD2	TRBV9	TRBJ2-1	TGTGCCAGCAGCAGTCCGGGACTAGCGGGTCACAATGAGCAGTTCTTC	CASSSPGLAGHNEQFF
-	-	TRBV6-5	TRBJ1-2	TGTGCCAGCAGTTTGGGGGGCGCTGCCTATGGCTACACCTTC	CASSLGGAAYGYTF
-	-	TRBV10-2	TRBJ1-1	TGCGCCAGCAAGAACACTGCTGGGAACACTGAAGCTTTCTTT	CASKNTAGNTEAFF
-	TRBD2	TRBV5-1	TRBJ2-3	TGCGCCAGCAGCTTTCCGTCTAGCGGGAGGGGTACAGATACGCAGTATTTT	CASSFPSSGRGTDTQYF
-	-	TRBV13	TRBJ2-1	TGTGCCAGCAGCGCGCTTGGAGGTGACCCGTTCTTC	CASSALGGDPFF
-	-	TRBV6-5	TRBJ1-5	TGTGCCAGCAGCCGGGGACCGCGAAAGGCCCAGCATTTT	CASSRGPRKAQHF
-	TRBD1	TRBV7-9	TRBJ1-3	TGTGCCAGCAGCAACCCCGACAGGGCACCCTCTGGAAACACCATATATTTT	CASSNPDRAPSGNTIYF
-	-	TRBV5-1	TRBJ2-1	TGCGCCAGCAGCTTGGGCCAGCGGTGGGGTGAGCAGTTCTTC	CASSLGQRWGEQFF
-	-	TRBV30	TRBJ1-6	TGTGCGTCTAAGGGAGATCGGGGCTTGATAGCACCCCTCCACTTT	CASKGDRGLIAPLHF
-	-	TRBV20-1	TRBJ1-1	TGCAGTGCTTGGATCACTGAAGCTTTCTTT	CSAWITEAFF